Listed below are T cell receptor beta chains from one sample, sequenced in a study of blood T cell repertoires in COVID-19. Assay: immunoSEQ multiplex PCR; the TCRdb copy retains only in-frame clones and omits some. There are approximately 250,000 clones in the sample; about 89% occur only once, and 1.5% to 2% lies in the top ten. The specimen sequenced was peripheral blood. The source of these receptors is a woman in her sixties or seventies who had recovered from COVID-19. The CDR3 runs from the conserved cysteine through the conserved F or W. Fields, in order: CDR3 length, J gene, clone size, D gene, V gene, CDR3 protein, CDR3 DNA. A D gene is named only where the DNA matches it firmly. The size of a clone is reported for some rows only, either as once, few or many, or as a class for expanded clones.

12,TRBJ1-1,NA,NA,TRBV5-1,CASSSPNTEAFF,TGCGCCAGCAGCTCTCCGAACACTGAAGCTTTCTTT
14,TRBJ1-2,NA,NA,TRBV11-2,CASSPSSGFYGYTF,TGTGCCAGCAGCCCTTCCTCAGGGTTCTATGGCTACACCTTC
14,TRBJ2-7,NA,NA,TRBV5-1,CASSLDFYSYEQYF,TGCGCCAGCAGCTTGGACTTTTACTCCTACGAGCAGTACTTC
11,TRBJ2-1,NA,NA,TRBV11-3,CASSLADEQFF,TGTGCCAGCAGCTTAGCCGATGAGCAGTTCTTC
13,TRBJ2-2,NA,NA,TRBV5-6,CASSLGPTGELFF,TGTGCCAGCAGCTTGGGTCCAACCGGGGAGCTGTTTTTT
14,TRBJ2-5,NA,NA,TRBV19,CASSTGAGQETQYF,TGTGCCAGTAGTACAGGGGCGGGCCAAGAGACCCAGTACTTC
13,TRBJ2-7,NA,NA,TRBV12-3/TRBV12-4,CASTYVRASEQYF,TGTGCCAGCACCTATGTGAGGGCCTCCGAGCAGTACTTC
19,TRBJ2-2,NA,TRBD2,TRBV10-2,CASSESRLAGAGDTGELFF,TGCGCCAGCAGTGAGTCGAGGCTAGCGGGGGCGGGGGACACCGGGGAGCTGTTTTTT
15,TRBJ1-4,NA,NA,TRBV28,CASSFTGATNEKLFF,TGTGCCAGCAGTTTCACGGGAGCAACTAATGAAAAACTGTTTTTT
16,TRBJ1-4,few,NA,TRBV7-9,CASSREAGRTNEKLFF,TGTGCCAGCAGCCGAGAAGCGGGACGGACCAATGAAAAACTGTTTTTT